One sample yielded the 15 T cell receptor beta chains listed below, sequenced in a study of shared clonotypes between healthy human individuals (dated by TCRdb to 2020 to 2021). Libraries were constructed by the immunoSEQ multiplex PCR assay. TCRdb re-hosts the immuneACCESS table, in-frame sequences only. Its copies lack some clones; in the studies checked, an unresolved V gene accounts for under half of them, and the cause for the rest is not known. The sample table records approximately 2.1 million clones; more than 80% of these occur just once. 0.39% of the sample is in the top ten clones. Input material: naive CD4+ T cells from PBMCs. Sample cell subset or site, as interpreted from the label and publication: CD45RA+ positively selected. The receptor source for this set is a man aged 18-30 years in good health. Some clones in this sample may be carry-over from other donors' samples.

This clone was recorded once. The chain joins TRBV29-1 to TRBJ2-1, with D possibly called TRBD1 or TRBD2 (7 bases each). Germline V gene lookup returns CDR1 SQVTM and CDR2 ANQGSEA. CDR3 length: 15 amino acids. V was shortened by 6 bases and J by 0 bases, with 15 bases between the two germline ends. Here the CDR3 reads CSVGGGTVSYNEQFF. CDR3 bases: TGCAGCGTAGGGGGAGGGACAGTCTCCTACAATGAGCAGTTCTTC.

The genes are TRBV30 and TRBJ1-3, with 9 bases identical to TRBD1. V trimming: 3 bases; J trimming: 1 base; junction bases outside the gene matches: 1. The CDR3 has 14 amino acids. The germline gives CDR1 GTSNPN, CDR2 SVGIG (reference sequence). The DNA for the CDR3 is TGTGCCTGGAGGGGGACAGGGTCTGGAAACACCATATATTTT. Amino acid sequence: CAWRGTGSGNTIYF. Complete variable domain (other parts from reference TRBV30 and TRBJ1-3): SQTIHQWPATLVQPVGSPLSLECTVEGTSNPNLYWYRQAAGRGLQLLFYSVGIGQISSEVPQNLSASRPQDRQFILSSKKLLLSDSGFYLCAWRGTGSGNTIYFGEGSWLTVV.

This clone was found once. The chain carries TRBV19 and TRBJ2-7; 10 positions agree with TRBD1. This CDR3 region has 14 residues. J gave up 7 bases and V 3 bases, and 6 bases lay outside the gene matches. CDR1 is LNHDA and CDR2 is SQIVND in the germline V gene (reference sequence). The CDR3 spells CASSMGTGVREQYF. For the CDR3, the DNA is TGTGCCAGTAGTATGGGGACAGGGGTCCGGGAGCAGTACTTC.

J is TRBJ1-5 and V is TRBV5-5, with 8 nucleotides matching TRBD1. V shed 0 bases, J shed 1 base, and the junction held 6 bases outside the gene matches. This CDR3 is built from 17 residues. The germline gives CDR1 SGHKS, CDR2 YYEKEE (reference sequence). The CDR3 nucleotides are TGTGCCAGCAGCTTGGTATGGAGGACAGGGAGCAATCAGCCCCAGCATTTT. The encoded protein is CASSLVWRTGSNQPQHF.

This clone turned up a few times. The rearrangement links TRBV6-1 to TRBJ2-7; D perhaps matches TRBD2 (5 bases). The V end was cut by 6 bases, the J end by 6 bases, with 15 bases between. Per the germline V gene, CDR1 is MNHNS and CDR2 is SASEGT. The CDR3 has 13 amino acids. The DNA of the CDR3 is TGTGCCAGCAGAGGCCCGAGGGTAGCCGAGCAGTACTTC. Translating gives CASRGPRVAEQYF.

The chain carries TRBV7-9 and TRBJ2-1; 8 bases map to TRBD2. The V segment lost 7 bases and the J segment 3 bases; nucleotides outside the gene matches: 2. In germline, CDR1 is SEHNR, CDR2 FQNEAQ (reference sequence). CDR3 length: 13 amino acids. CDR3 sequence (DNA): TGTGCCAGCAAGCGGGAGAGCTACAATGAGCAGTTCTTC. This translates into CASKRESYNEQFF.

The J gene is TRBJ2-2, the V gene TRBV4-2; the match to TRBD1 covers 7 bases. The ends lost 1 base at V and 5 bases at J; junction bases unmatched: 4. CDR3 length: 15 amino acids. Germline assignment: CDR1 LGHNA and CDR2 YNFKEQ. CDR3 sequence: CASSQAYRGTGELFF. In DNA form, the CDR3 reads TGTGCCAGCAGCCAAGCGTACAGGGGAACCGGGGAGCTGTTTTTT.

The chain uses TRBV19 and TRBJ2-1; 16 nucleotides align to TRBD2. This CDR3 is 17 amino acids long. V was clipped by 4 bases and J by 5 bases; unmatched bases: 5. CDR1 and CDR2 (germline): LNHDA, SQIVND (reference sequence). The CDR3 loop reads CASSRGTSGRDHNEQFF. CDR3 sequence (DNA): TGTGCCAGTAGTAGAGGGACTAGCGGGAGGGATCACAATGAGCAGTTCTTC.

The chain carries TRBV5-4 and TRBJ2-4; D assignment may be TRBD1 or TRBD2 (6 bases each). Trimming removed 4 bases from V and 5 bases from J, with 19 bases in between. Germline V gene lookup returns CDR1 SGHNT and CDR2 YYREEE (reference sequence). The CDR3 runs 16 residues. The CDR3: CASSPSGAAPQNIQYF. The CDR3 DNA is TGTGCCAGCAGCCCGTCGGGGGCGGCCCCCCAAAACATTCAGTACTTC.

The chain combines TRBV7-2 with TRBJ2-7; 16 nucleotides agree with TRBD2. Germline-derived CDR1 and CDR2 are SGHTA and FQGNSA. V lost 1 base, J lost 7 bases, and 10 bases stayed unmatched. CDR3 length: 18 amino acids. The CDR3: CASSLVGTSGRARGEQYF. CDR3 coding DNA: TGTGCCAGCAGCTTAGTGGGGACTAGCGGGAGGGCCAGAGGTGAGCAGTACTTC.

A word on this clone: Other DNA sequences in the sample encode the same CDR3. The chain has TRBV7-9 and TRBJ1-1, with 9 bases that match TRBD1. V shed 0 bases, J shed 5 bases, and the junction held 1 base outside the gene matches. Germline lookup yields CDR1 SEHNR and CDR2 FQNEAQ (reference sequence). This CDR3 has 14 residues. The CDR3: CASSLAGQGTEAFF. The DNA of the CDR3 is TGTGCCAGCAGCTTAGCGGGACAGGGAACTGAAGCTTTCTTT.

The chain has TRBV5-1 and TRBJ2-3, with D unresolved. The germline gives CDR1 SGHRS, CDR2 YFSETQ. The CDR3 is 12 amino acids. Trimming shortened V by 5 bases and J by 13 bases, and 17 bases separated the two germline ends. The CDR3 protein is CASRPGPQMEYF. The CDR3 bases are TGCGCCAGCAGGCCCGGGCCACAGATGGAGTATTTT.

The chain carries TRBV5-8 and TRBJ2-7; 7 bases line up with TRBD1. Germline V gene lookup returns CDR1 SGHTS and CDR2 YDEGEE. Trimming cost V 5 bases and J 1 base; bases outside gene matches: 12. The CDR3 totals 16 residues. CDR3 coding DNA: TGTGCCAGCAGGCCCAGACAGGGACAACCTTCCTACGAGCAGTACTTC. Translated, it gives CASRPRQGQPSYEQYF.

The table lists this clone with a count of one. This chain joins TRBV7-2 and TRBJ1-2; D remains ambiguous. Per germline, CDR1 SGHTA and CDR2 FQGNSA. Deletions cut 2 bases from V and 3 bases from J, with 16 bases between. The CDR3 sequence is 16 residues long. This CDR3 reads CASSLNRPTRDYGYTF. Written as DNA, the CDR3 is TGTGCCAGCAGCTTAAATAGGCCGACAAGGGACTATGGCTACACCTTC.

The rearrangement joins TRBV5-3 to TRBJ1-1; 9 bases map to TRBD1. TRBV5-3 is an ORF; its function is uncertain. With V trimmed by 4 bases and J by 2 bases, 3 bases remained unmatched. This CDR3 region has 14 residues. The CDR3 here is CARSVDRGNTEAFF. The CDR3 DNA follows: TGTGCCAGAAGCGTGGACAGGGGCAACACTGAAGCTTTCTTT.